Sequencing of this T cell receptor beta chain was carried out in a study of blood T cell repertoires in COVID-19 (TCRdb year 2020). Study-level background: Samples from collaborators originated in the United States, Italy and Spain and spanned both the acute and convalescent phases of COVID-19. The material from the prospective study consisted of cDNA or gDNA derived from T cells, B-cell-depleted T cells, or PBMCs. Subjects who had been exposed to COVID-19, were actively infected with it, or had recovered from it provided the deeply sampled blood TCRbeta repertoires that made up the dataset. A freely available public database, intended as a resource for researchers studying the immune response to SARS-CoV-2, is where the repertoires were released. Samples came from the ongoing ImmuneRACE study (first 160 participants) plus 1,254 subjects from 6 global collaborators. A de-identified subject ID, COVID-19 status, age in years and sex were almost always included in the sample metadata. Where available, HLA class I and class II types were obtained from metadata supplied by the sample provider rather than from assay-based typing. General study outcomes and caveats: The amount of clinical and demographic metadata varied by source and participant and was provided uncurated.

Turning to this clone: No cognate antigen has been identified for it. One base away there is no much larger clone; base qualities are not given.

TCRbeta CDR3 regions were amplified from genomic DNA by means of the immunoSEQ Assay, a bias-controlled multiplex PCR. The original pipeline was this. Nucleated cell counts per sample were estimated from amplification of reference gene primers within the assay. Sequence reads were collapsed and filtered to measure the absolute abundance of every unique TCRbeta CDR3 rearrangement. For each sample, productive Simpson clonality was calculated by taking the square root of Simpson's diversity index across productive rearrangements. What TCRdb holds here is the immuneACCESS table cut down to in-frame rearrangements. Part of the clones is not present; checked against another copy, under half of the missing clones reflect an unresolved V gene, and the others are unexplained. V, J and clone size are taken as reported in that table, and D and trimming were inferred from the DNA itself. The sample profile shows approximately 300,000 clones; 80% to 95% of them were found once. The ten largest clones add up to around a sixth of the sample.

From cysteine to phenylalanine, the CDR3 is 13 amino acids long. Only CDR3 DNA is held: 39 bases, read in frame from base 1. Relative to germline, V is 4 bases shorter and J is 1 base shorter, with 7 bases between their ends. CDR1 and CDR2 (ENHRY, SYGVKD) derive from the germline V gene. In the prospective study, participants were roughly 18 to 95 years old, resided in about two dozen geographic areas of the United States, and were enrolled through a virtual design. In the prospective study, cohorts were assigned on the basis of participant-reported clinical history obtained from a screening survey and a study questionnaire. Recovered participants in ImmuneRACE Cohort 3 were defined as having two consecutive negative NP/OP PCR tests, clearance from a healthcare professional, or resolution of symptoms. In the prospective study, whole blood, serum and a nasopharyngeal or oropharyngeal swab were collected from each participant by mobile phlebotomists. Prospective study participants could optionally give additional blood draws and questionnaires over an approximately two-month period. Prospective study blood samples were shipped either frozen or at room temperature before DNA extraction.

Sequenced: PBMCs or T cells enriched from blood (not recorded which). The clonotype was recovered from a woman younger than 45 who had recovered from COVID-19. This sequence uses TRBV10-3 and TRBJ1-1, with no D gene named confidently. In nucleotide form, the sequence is TGTGCCATCAGTGTAGCCCAGAACACTGAAGCTTTCTTT. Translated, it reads CAISVAQNTEAFF.